Following are 14 T cell receptor beta chains from one sample sequenced in a study of shared clonotypes between healthy human individuals. Some clones are missing from TCRdb's copy, which holds only in-frame ones; the method was immunoSEQ multiplex PCR. The table has around 610,000 clones, approximately 96% seen once. Positively selected for CCR7, the CD45RO-negative cells used as naive CD8 cells excluded terminally differentiated effector memory CD45RA+ cells. Sequenced: naive CD8+ T cells sorted from blood. Receptors originate from a woman aged 30 to 39 in good health.

The V gene is TRBV28, the J gene TRBJ1-2, with 7 bases lining up with TRBD1. Germline V gives CDR1 MDHEN, CDR2 SYDVKM. The V segment lost 3 bases and the J segment 6 bases; nucleotides outside the gene matches: 4. The CDR3 is made up of 13 amino acids. The CDR3 coding sequence is TGTGCCAGCAGTTTCTCGGGACAGAATGGCTACACCTTC. Amino acid sequence: CASSFSGQNGYTF.

This clone was seen a single time. At one of its ends the junction is not consistent with the germline gene, which may arise from a read error. DNA of the CDR3: TGTGCCAGCAACTTGAGGGGGCAAGAGACCCAGTACTTC. Residues: CASNLRGQETQYF. The chain employs TRBV5-4 and TRBJ2-5; TRBD1 is a possible D gene (6 bases). CDR1 is SGHNT, CDR2 YYREEE, per germline (reference sequence). The CDR3 runs to 13 residues. Complete variable domain (other parts from reference TRBV5-4 and TRBJ2-5): ETGVTQSPTHLIKTRGQQVTLRCSSQSGHNTVSWYQQALGQGPQFIFQYYREEENGRGNFPPRFSGLQFPNYSSELNVNALELDDSALYLCASNLRGQETQYFGPGTRLLVL.

V gene TRBV28 combines with J gene TRBJ2-1, with 13 positions matching TRBD2. The CDR3 consists of 15 residues. V dropped 6 bases and J dropped 6; count of bases not matched to a gene: 5. In germline, CDR1 is MDHEN, CDR2 SYDVKM. The CDR3 sequence is CASSRTSGSSNEQFF. CDR3 DNA: TGTGCCAGCAGCAGGACTAGCGGGAGTTCCAATGAGCAGTTCTTC.

This clone has a single count. The chain uses TRBV5-4 and TRBJ2-7; 9 positions match TRBD2. V gave up 4 bases and J gave up 7 bases; unmatched junction bases: 12. There are 15 residues in the CDR3. Per germline, CDR1 SGHNT and CDR2 YYREEE (reference sequence). The DNA for the CDR3 is TGTGCCAGCAGCCGTGAGACTAGCGGCACCGGTGAGCAGTACTTC. Its translation is CASSRETSGTGEQYF. Based on the CDR3 plus reference TRBV5-4 and TRBJ2-7, the full variable domain is ETGVTQSPTHLIKTRGQQVTLRCSSQSGHNTVSWYQQALGQGPQFIFQYYREEENGRGNFPPRFSGLQFPNYSSELNVNALELDDSALYLCASSRETSGTGEQYFGPGTRLTVT.

A single count supports this clone. The chain recombines TRBV19 with TRBJ1-2, with 9 bases fitting TRBD1. Germline V gives CDR1 LNHDA, CDR2 SQIVND (reference sequence). The CDR3 runs to 14 residues. V lost 5 bases and J lost 5; bases outside the gene matches: 6. The CDR3 nucleotides are TGTGCCAGTAGTTCAACAGGGGGCTGGTATGGCTACACCTTC. It codes for CASSSTGGWYGYTF.

This sequence joins TRBV27 and TRBJ2-7; the D gene is possibly TRBD1 (5 bases). The CDR3 loop spans 14 amino acids. Looked up from germline, CDR1 is MNHEY and CDR2 is SMNVEV (reference sequence). V lost 0 bases, J lost 7 bases, and 13 bases lay in between. CDR3 DNA: TGTGCCAGCAGTTTATCTGTCTCCCCAGGGGAGCAGTACTTC. This encodes CASSLSVSPGEQYF.

The chain recombines TRBV19 with TRBJ1-1; weak D call: TRBD1 (5 bases). Germline CDR1 LNHDA, CDR2 SQIVND (reference sequence). The CDR3 is made up of 15 amino acids. Trimming pared 5 bases from V and 3 bases from J, leaving 16 bases between. This CDR3 reads CASSPRGYLDTEAFF. The CDR3 DNA reads as TGTGCCAGTAGTCCCCGGGGCTATCTGGACACTGAAGCTTTCTTT.

This clone came up once. The chain uses TRBV2 and TRBJ2-1, with 11 bases lining up with TRBD1. The CDR3 covers 16 residues. With V trimmed by 6 bases and J by 5 bases, 9 bases remained unmatched. Germline-derived CDR1 and CDR2 are SNHLY and FYNNEI. The CDR3 DNA sequence: TGTGCCAGCAGGGGACGGACAGGGGGCCTTCACAATGAGCAGTTCTTC. Translating it yields CASRGRTGGLHNEQFF.

Note on this clone: Other nucleotide sequences from this sample produce the same CDR3. The V call is TRBV7-8, the J call TRBJ2-2, with TRBD2 matching over 12 bases. V shed 5 bases and J 6 bases; nucleotides not matched to a gene: 7. This CDR3 contains 16 residues. Germline CDR1 reads SGHVS; CDR2 reads FQNEAQ. The CDR3 loop is CASSPRLAGVPGELFF. The CDR3 DNA reads as TGTGCCAGCAGCCCTCGACTAGCGGGAGTTCCCGGGGAGCTGTTTTTT.

This clone appeared a few times. This chain joins TRBV5-6 and TRBJ2-7; D may be TRBD1 (5 bases). Between the trimmed V and J ends, which lost 4 bases and 3 bases, there was a span of 14 bases. This CDR3 spans 14 amino acids. Germline values: CDR1 SGHDT, CDR2 YYEEEE. The CDR3 protein is CASSVNRNHYEQYF. The CDR3 DNA follows: TGTGCCAGCAGCGTAAACAGGAATCACTACGAGCAGTACTTC.

Here the CDR3 DNA reads TGTGCCAGCAGTGTGACCAGTTACAATGAGCAGTTCTTC. The encoded protein is CASSVTSYNEQFF. This sequence joins TRBV6-1 and TRBJ2-1; D gene ambiguous. Trimming removed 4 bases from V and 4 bases from J, with 8 bases in between. Per germline, CDR1 MNHNS and CDR2 SASEGT. CDR3 length equals 13 residues.

J is TRBJ1-5 and V is TRBV19; D not certain. Germline-derived CDR1 and CDR2 are LNHDA and SQIVND (reference sequence). Trimming took 1 base from V and 8 from J, leaving 6 bases between them. This CDR3 contains 12 residues. Here the CDR3 DNA reads TGTGCCAGTAGTATAGCACGGGAGCCCCAGCATTTT. Its translation: CASSIAREPQHF.

This chain joins TRBV7-9 and TRBJ2-3; weak D call: TRBD2 (5 bases). This CDR3 contains 14 residues. Germline loops: CDR1 SEHNR, CDR2 FQNEAQ (reference sequence). V lost 6 bases and J lost 2, with 12 bases in between. The CDR3 here is CASSQKGVTDTQYF. Written as DNA, the CDR3 is TGTGCCAGCAGTCAAAAGGGAGTCACAGATACGCAGTATTTT.

The rearrangement links TRBV4-1 to TRBJ2-7, with 11 positions matching TRBD2. The CDR3 has 15 residues. Unmatched junction bases numbered 7, after V lost 6 bases and J lost 3 bases. Germline V gene lookup returns CDR1 MGHRA and CDR2 YSYEKL. The CDR3 region is CASSDGTSGYYEQYF. In nucleotides, the CDR3 is TGCGCCAGCAGTGACGGGACTAGCGGATACTACGAGCAGTACTTC.